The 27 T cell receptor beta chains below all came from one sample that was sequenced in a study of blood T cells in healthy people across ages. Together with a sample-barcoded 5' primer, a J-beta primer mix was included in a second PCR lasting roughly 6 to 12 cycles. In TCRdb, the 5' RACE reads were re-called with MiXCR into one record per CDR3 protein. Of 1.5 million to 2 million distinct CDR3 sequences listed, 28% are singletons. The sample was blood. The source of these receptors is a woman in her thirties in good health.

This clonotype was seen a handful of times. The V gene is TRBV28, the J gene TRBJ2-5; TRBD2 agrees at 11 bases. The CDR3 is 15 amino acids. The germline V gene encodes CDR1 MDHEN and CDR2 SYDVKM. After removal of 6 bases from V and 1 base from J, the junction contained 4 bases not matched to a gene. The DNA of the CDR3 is TGTGCCAGCAGGGGACTAGCGGCCGTCCAAGAGACCCAGTACTTC. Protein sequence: CASRGLAAVQETQYF.

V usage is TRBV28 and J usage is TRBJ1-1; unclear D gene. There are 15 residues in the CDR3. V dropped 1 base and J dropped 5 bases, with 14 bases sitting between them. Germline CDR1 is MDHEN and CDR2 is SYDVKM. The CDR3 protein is CASSLSGPEGTEAFF. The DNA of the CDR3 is TGTGCCAGCAGTTTATCGGGCCCCGAGGGAACTGAAGCTTTCTTT.

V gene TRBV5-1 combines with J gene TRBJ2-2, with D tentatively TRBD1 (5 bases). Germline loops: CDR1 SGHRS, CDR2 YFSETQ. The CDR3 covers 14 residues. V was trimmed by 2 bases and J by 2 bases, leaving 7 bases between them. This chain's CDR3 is CASSLQANTGELFF. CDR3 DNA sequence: TGCGCCAGCAGCTTACAGGCCAACACCGGGGAGCTGTTTTTT.

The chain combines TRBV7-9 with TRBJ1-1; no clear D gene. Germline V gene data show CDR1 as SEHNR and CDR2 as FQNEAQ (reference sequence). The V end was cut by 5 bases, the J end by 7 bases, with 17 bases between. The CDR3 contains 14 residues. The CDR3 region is CASSRGYGDDEAFF. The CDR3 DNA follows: TGTGCCAGCAGCCGTGGGTACGGGGATGATGAAGCTTTCTTT.

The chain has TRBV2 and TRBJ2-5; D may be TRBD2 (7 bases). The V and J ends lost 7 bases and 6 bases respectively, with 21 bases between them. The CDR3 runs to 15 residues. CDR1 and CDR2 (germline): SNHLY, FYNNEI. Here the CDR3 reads CASTQQQGGRKTQYF. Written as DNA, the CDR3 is TGTGCCAGCACTCAGCAACAGGGAGGGAGGAAGACCCAGTACTTC.

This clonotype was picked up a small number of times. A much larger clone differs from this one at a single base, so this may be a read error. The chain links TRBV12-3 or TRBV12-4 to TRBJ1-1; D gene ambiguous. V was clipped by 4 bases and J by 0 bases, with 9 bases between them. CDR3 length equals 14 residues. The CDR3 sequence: CASSCSAMNTEAFF. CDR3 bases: TGTGCCAGCAGTTGTTCAGCGATGAACACTGAAGCTTTCTTT.

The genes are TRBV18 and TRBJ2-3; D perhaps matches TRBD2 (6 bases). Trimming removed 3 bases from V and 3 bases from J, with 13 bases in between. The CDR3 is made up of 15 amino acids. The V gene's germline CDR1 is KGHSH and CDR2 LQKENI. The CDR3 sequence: CASSPSRERTDTQYF. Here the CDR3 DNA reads TGTGCCAGCTCACCCTCCCGGGAGCGGACAGATACGCAGTATTTT. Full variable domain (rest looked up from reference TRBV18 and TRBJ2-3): NAGVMQNPRHLVRRRGQEARLRCSPMKGHSHVYWYRQLPEEGLKFMVYLQKENIIDESGMPKERFSAEFPKEGPSILRIQQVVRGDSAAYFCASSPSRERTDTQYFGPGTRLTVL.

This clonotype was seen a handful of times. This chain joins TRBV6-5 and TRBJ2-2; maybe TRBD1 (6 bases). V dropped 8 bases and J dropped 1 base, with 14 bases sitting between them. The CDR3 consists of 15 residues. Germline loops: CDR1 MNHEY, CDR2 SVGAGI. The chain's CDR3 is CASGSGHWNTGELFF. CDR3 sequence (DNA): TGTGCCAGCGGGTCGGGACACTGGAACACCGGGGAGCTGTTTTTT.

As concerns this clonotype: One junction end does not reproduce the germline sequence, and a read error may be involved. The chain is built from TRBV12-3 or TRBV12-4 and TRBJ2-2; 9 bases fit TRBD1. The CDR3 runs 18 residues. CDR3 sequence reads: CASSLVPGQGTNTGELFF. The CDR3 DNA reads TGTGCCAGCAGCTTAGTCCCGGGACAGGGAACGAACACCGGGGAGCTGTTTTTT.

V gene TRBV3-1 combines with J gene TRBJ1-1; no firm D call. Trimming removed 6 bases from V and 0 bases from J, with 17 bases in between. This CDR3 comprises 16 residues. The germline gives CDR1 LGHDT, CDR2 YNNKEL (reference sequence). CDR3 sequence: CASRYESEGMNTEAFF. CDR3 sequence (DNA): TGTGCCAGCAGGTACGAATCTGAGGGAATGAACACTGAAGCTTTCTTT.

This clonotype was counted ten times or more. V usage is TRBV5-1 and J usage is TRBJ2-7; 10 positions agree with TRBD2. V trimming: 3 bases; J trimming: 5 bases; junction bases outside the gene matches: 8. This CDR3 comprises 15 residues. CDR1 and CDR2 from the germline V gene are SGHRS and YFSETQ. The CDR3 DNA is TGCGCCAGCAGCTACGCTAGCGGGAGAGACCACGAGCAGTACTTC. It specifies CASSYASGRDHEQYF.

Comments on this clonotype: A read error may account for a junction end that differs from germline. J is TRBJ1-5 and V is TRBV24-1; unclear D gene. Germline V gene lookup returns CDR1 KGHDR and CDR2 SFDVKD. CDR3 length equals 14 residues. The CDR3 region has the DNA TGTGCCACCAGTGAGGTTACTAGCAATCAGCCCCGGCATTTT. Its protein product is CATSEVTSNQPRHF.

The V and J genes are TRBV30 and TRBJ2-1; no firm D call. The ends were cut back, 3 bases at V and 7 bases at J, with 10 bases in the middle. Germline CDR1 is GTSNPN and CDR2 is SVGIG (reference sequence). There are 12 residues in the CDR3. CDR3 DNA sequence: TGTGCCTGGAGCGCCGGGCCAAATGAGCAGTTCTTC. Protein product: CAWSAGPNEQFF.

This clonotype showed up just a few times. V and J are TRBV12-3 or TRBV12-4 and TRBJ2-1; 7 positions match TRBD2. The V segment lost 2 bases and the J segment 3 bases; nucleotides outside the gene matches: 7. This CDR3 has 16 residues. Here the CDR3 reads CASSLRYGGIYNEQFF. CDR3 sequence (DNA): TGTGCCAGCAGTTTAAGATACGGGGGGATCTACAATGAGCAGTTCTTC.

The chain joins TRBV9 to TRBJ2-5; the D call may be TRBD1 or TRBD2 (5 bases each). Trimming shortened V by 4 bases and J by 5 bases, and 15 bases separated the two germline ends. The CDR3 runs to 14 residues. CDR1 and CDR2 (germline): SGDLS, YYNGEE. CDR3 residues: CASSPWGLRETQYF. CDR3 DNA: TGTGCCAGCAGCCCCTGGGGGTTACGGGAGACCCAGTACTTC.

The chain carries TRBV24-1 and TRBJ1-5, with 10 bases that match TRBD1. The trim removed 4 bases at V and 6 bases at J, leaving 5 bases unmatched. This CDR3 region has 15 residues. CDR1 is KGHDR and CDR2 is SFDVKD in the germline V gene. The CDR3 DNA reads TGTGCCACCAGTGACAATGGACAGGGGGGTCAGCCCCAGCATTTT. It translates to CATSDNGQGGQPQHF.

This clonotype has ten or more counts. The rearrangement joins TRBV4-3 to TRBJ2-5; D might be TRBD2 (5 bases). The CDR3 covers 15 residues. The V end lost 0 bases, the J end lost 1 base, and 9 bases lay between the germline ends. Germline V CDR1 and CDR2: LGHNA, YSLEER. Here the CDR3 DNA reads TGCGCCAGCAGCCAAGACCGAACTAGCCAAGAGACCCAGTACTTC. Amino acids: CASSQDRTSQETQYF.

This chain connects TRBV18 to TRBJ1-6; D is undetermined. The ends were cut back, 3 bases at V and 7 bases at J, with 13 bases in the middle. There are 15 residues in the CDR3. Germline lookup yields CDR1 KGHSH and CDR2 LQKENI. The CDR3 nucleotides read TGTGCCAGCTCACCGGGCCCGACCACAAATTCACCCCTCCACTTT. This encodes CASSPGPTTNSPLHF.

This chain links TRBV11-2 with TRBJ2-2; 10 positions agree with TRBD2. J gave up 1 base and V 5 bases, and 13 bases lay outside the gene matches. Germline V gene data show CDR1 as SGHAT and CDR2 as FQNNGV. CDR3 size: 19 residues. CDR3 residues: CASSRQGIAGGRNTGELFF. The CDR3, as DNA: TGTGCCAGCAGCCGTCAGGGGATAGCGGGGGGCCGGAACACCGGGGAGCTGTTTTTT.

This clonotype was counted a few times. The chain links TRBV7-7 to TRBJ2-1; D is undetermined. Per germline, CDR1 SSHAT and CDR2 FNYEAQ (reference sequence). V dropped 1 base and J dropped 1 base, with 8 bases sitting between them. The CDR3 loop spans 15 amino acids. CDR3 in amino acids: CASSLEVGSYNEQFF. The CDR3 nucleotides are TGTGCCAGCAGCTTAGAGGTCGGTTCCTACAATGAGCAGTTCTTC.

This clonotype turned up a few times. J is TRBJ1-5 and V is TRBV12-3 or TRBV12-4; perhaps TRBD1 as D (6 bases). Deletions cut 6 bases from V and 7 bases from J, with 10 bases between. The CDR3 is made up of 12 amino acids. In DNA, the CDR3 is TGTGCCAGCAGGGACAGTGGGCAGCCCCAGCATTTT. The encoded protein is CASRDSGQPQHF.

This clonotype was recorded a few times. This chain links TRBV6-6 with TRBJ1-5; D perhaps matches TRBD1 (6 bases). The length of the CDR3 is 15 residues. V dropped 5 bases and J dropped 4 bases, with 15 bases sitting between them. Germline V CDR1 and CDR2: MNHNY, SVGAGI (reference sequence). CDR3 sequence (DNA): TGTGCCAGCAGTGCAGGGGAGACTCCGAATCAGCCCCAGCATTTT. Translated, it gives CASSAGETPNQPQHF.

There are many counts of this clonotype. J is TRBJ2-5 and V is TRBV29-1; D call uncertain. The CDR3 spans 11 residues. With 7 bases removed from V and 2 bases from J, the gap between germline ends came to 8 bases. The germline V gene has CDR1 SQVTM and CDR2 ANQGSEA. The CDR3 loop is CSATRQETQYF. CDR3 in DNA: TGCAGCGCCACCAGGCAAGAGACCCAGTACTTC.

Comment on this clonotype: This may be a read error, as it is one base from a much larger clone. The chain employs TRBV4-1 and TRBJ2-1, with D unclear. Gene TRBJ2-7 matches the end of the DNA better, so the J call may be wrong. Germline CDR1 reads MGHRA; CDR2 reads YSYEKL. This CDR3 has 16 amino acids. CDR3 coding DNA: TGCGCCAGCAGCCAAGCGCCACAGACTCCCTACAATGAGCAGTACTTC. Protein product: CASSQAPQTPYNEQYF.

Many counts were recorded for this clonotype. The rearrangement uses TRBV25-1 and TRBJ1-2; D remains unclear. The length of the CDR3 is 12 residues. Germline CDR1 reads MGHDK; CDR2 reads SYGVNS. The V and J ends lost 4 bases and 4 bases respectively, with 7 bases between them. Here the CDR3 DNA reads TGTGCCAGCAGTGCGGCTAGCTATGGCTACACCTTC. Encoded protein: CASSAASYGYTF.

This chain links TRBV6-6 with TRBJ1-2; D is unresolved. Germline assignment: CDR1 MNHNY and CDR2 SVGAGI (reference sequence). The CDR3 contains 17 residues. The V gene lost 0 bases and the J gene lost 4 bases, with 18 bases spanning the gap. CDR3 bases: TGTGCCAGCAGTTACTCGAGGGCCAGCCTCGAGGGCTATGGCTACACCTTC. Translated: CASSYSRASLEGYGYTF.

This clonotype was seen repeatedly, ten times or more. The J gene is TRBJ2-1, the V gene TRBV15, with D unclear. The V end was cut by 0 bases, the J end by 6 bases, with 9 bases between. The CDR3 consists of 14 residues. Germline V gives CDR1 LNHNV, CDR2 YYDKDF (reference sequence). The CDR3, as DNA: TGTGCCACCAGCAGAGATACCTGGGGCAATGAGCAGTTCTTC. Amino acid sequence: CATSRDTWGNEQFF.